The TCR beta chain under discussion was sequenced for a study of T cells in Graves' hyperthyroidism and ophthalmopathy. This clonotype was seen more than once but under ten times. Trimming removed 0 bases at V and 6 bases at J, with 5 bases between. Per the germline V gene, CDR1 is MNHNS and CDR2 is SASEGT. The CDR3 totals 13 residues. RNA transcripts served as the template for amplifying TCR beta CDR3 regions. The study used the HTBI primer set for a first-round RT-PCR of the TCR CDR3. TCRdb recomputed calls from the multiplex PCR reads with MiXCR, one row per CDR3 protein. The repertoire holds roughly 280,000 distinct CDR3 sequences, with roughly 20% as singletons.

The material sequenced was blood. The chain employs TRBV6-1 and TRBJ2-2; no clear D. The receptor's source is a young man with Graves' ophthalmopathy. The CDR3 is CASSEAVAGELFF. For the CDR3, the DNA is TGTGCCAGCAGTGAAGCTGTGGCCGGGGAGCTGTTTTTT.